The 3 T cell receptor beta chains reported below all come from one sample, sequenced in a study of T cells after yellow fever vaccination. MiXCR was run by TCRdb on the 5' RACE reads, yielding one entry per CDR3 protein. The sample has around 330,000 distinct CDR3 sequences, around 3.6% seen once. Sequenced here: PBMCs, sampled on the day of the yellow fever booster vaccination. The receptors stem from a man aged 18 to 29 who received the YFV17D yellow fever vaccine.

V gene TRBV20-1 combines with J gene TRBJ2-4, with a weak D call TRBD2 (6 bases). V lost 7 bases, J lost 8 bases, and 12 bases lay in between. The CDR3 spans 11 residues. Germline assignment: CDR1 DFQATT and CDR2 SNEGSKA (reference sequence). CDR3 DNA: TGCAGTGGCGGTGGGGAGGACATTCAGTACTTC. Its translation: CSGGGEDIQYF.

The chain recombines TRBV2 with TRBJ2-3, with D maybe TRBD2 (6 bases). With 6 bases removed from V and 5 bases from J, the gap between germline ends came to 15 bases. Per the germline V gene, CDR1 is SNHLY and CDR2 is FYNNEI. This CDR3 spans 14 amino acids. The CDR3 sequence is CASSPAGWKDTQYF. The CDR3 DNA reads TGTGCCAGCAGCCCCGCGGGGTGGAAAGATACGCAGTATTTT.

This clonotype has only a few counts. The chain couples TRBV10-2 to TRBJ2-7, with a possible D match to TRBD2 (6 bases). This CDR3 is 12 amino acids long. From germline, CDR1 is WSHSY and CDR2 SAAADI. Trimming took off 8 bases at V and 4 bases at J, with 12 bases between the two ends. Here the CDR3 reads CASSKSGYEQYF. The CDR3 nucleotides read TGCGCCAGCTCCAAGAGCGGGTACGAGCAGTACTTC.